A selection of T cell receptor beta chains follows, all from one sample in a study of early T cells in non-severe SARS-CoV-2 infection. Each CDR3 protein is one row after TCRdb ran MiXCR on the 5' RACE reads. The sample holds under 70,000 distinct CDR3 sequences, approximately 11% seen once. Sequencing was performed on whole blood. The receptors were gathered from an adult who was a healthcare worker with PCR-confirmed SARS-CoV-2 infection or an uninfected control (not recorded which). Each CDR3 is given with its conserved first and last residue. Size values are once, few and many counts, or a class for expanded clones, and some rows have none.

size | J | V | CDR3
. | TRBJ1-5 | TRBV6-2/TRBV6-3 | CASGVRAGNQPQHF
. | TRBJ1-1 | TRBV20-1 | CSPGGAEAFF
many | TRBJ1-6 | TRBV11-2 | CASSLDLGASYNSPLHF
many | TRBJ2-3 | TRBV12-2 | CASRLDNSVAGGSTDTQYF
few | TRBJ2-4 | TRBV2 | CASKRTALTIQYF
. | TRBJ1-2 | TRBV12-3/TRBV12-4 | CASSSGQGSYTF
. | TRBJ2-6 | TRBV11-2 | CASSKDRAGANVLTF
many | TRBJ2-1 | TRBV19 | CASRLTSGGANEQFF
many | TRBJ2-5 | TRBV5-1 | CASSRASGSTQYF
. | TRBJ2-1 | TRBV6-5 | CASNVISTRYNEQFF
many | TRBJ2-3 | TRBV29-1 | CSVEGATSTDTQYF
. | TRBJ2-3 | TRBV19 | CASSLASTSGRLDTQYF
many | TRBJ1-3 | TRBV29-1 | CSVERGVGNTIYF
. | TRBJ2-5 | TRBV4-2 | CASSQPPGRRTETQYF
many | TRBJ1-1 | TRBV7-8 | CASGGVAGMNTEAFF
many | TRBJ2-2 | TRBV11-3 | CASSLEVPRELFF
many | TRBJ1-3 | TRBV20-1 | CSAPNIYSGNTIYF
few | TRBJ2-7 | TRBV3-1 | CASSQVRGTYEQYF